This T cell receptor beta chain was recorded in a study of T cells in Graves' hyperthyroidism and ophthalmopathy. TCR beta CDR3 regions were amplified from RNA transcripts. An initial round of RT-PCR targeting the TCR CDR3 relied on the HTBI primer set. TCRdb re-derived calls from the multiplex PCR reads in MiXCR, one entry per CDR3 protein. This table has some 300,000 distinct CDR3 sequences, about 14% appearing once. Concerning this clonotype itself: As yet, its antigen is unknown.

The junction had 4 bases not matched to a gene; V was cut back by 6 bases and J by 2 bases. The CDR3 sequence is 15 residues long. Findings of the study overall: Stable hyperthyroidism was told apart from ophthalmopathy by a model built on 13 V-J features.

The chain links TRBV12-3 or TRBV12-4 to TRBJ2-3; 11 nucleotides agree with TRBD2. The source of this sequence is a woman aged 25 to 39 with Graves' hyperthyroidism that later progressed to Graves' ophthalmopathy. What was sequenced was blood. CDR3 sequence: CASRLAGGPTDTQYF. CDR3 nucleotides: TGTGCCAGCAGGCTAGCGGGGGGCCCCACAGATACGCAGTATTTT.